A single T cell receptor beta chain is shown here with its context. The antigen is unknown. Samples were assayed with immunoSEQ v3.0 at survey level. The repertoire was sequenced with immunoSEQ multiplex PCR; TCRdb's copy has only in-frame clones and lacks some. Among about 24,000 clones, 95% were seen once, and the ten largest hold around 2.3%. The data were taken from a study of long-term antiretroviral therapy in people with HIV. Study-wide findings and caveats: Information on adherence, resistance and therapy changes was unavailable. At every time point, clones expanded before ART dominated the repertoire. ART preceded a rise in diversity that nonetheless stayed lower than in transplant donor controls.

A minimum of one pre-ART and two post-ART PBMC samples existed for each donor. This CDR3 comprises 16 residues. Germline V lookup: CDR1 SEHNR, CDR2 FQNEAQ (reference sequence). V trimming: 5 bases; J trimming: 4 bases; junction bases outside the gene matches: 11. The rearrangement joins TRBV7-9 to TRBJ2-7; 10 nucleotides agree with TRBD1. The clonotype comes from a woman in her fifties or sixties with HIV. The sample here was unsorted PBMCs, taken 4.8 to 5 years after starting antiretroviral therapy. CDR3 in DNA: TGTGCCAGCAGCGAAACAACGGGACAGGGGCTGTACGAGCAGTACTTC. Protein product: CASSETTGQGLYEQYF. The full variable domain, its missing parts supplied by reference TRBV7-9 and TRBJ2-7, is DTGVSQNPRHKITKRGQNVTFRCDPISEHNRLYWYRQTLGQGPEFLTYFQNEAQLEKSRLLSDRFSAERPKGSFSTLEIQRTEQGDSAMYLCASSETTGQGLYEQYFGPGTRLTVT.